This TCR beta chain was identified during a study of regulatory T cells in long-lasting Graves disease. General observations from the study: Persistent disease was associated with favored TRBV28 usage and with favored use of TRBJ1-2 and TRBJ2-5.

Building the TCR beta libraries relied on iRepertoire HTBI primers, and CDR3 regions underwent Arm-PCR. TCRdb called the multiplex PCR reads again in MiXCR, with one record for every CDR3 protein. The sample consists of roughly 350,000 distinct CDR3 sequences, over 15% of them appearing once. At least ten counts were recorded for this clonotype. Its cognate antigen is unknown. The V end was cut by 5 bases, the J end by 3 bases, with 9 bases between. The CDR3 spans 13 residues. Indicated time point: newly diagnosed GD, antithyroid drugs for less than 3 months. From RNA extracted from PBMCs, the TCR library was made. In each case, Graves' disease was diagnosed per American Thyroid Association guidelines. Separately, the same data were catalogued under a study of T cells in Graves' hyperthyroidism and ophthalmopathy. As reported in that work: An initial round of RT-PCR targeting the TCR CDR3 relied on the HTBI primer set. The authors' 13 V-J model separated ophthalmopathy from stable hyperthyroidism.

The source is a man aged 40-50 years with Graves disease. Material: peripheral blood mononuclear cells (PBMCs), obtained at new diagnosis, from a patient treated with antithyroid drugs. V is TRBV12-3 or TRBV12-4 and J is TRBJ2-3; D gene ambiguous. CDR3 sequence: CASSPPGTDTQYF. The CDR3, as DNA: TGTGCCAGCAGTCCGCCCGGGACAGATACGCAGTATTTT.